This T cell receptor beta chain is from a study of blood T cell repertoires in COVID-19. For the study at large: The United States, Italy and Spain were the sources of the acute and convalescent COVID-19 samples. The analysed material was cDNA or gDNA that came from T cells, B-cell-depleted T cells, or PBMCs.

As processed by the authors: Reference gene primer amplification gave estimated nucleated cell counts. Some clones are missing from TCRdb's copy, which holds only in-frame ones; the method was immunoSEQ multiplex PCR. The V and J calls and clone size were taken over from that table, and D and trimming were inferred from the DNA. The sample yields hundreds of thousands of clones, 80% to 85% seen once. The CDR3 loop spans 14 amino acids. Germline CDR1 is SGHRS and CDR2 is YFSETQ. The J segment lost 5 bases and the V segment lost 0 bases, leaving 3 bases of the junction unmatched. Material: peripheral blood. The receptor comes from a man aged 25-45 years with active or convalescent COVID-19. V and J are TRBV5-1 and TRBJ2-3, with TRBD1 identical over 7 bases. CDR3 in amino acids: CASSLERGQDTQYF. CDR3 sequence (DNA): TGCGCCAGCAGCTTGGAGAGGGGGCAAGATACGCAGTATTTT.